The 11 T cell receptor beta chains given below trace back to one sample, sequenced in a study of blood T cells in healthy people across ages. Combining a sample-barcoded 5' primer with a J-beta primer mix, a second PCR ran for roughly 7 to 11 cycles. TCRdb reprocessed the 5' RACE reads with MiXCR, giving one entry per CDR3 protein. This sample carries about 930,000 distinct CDR3 sequences, just under 30% of them seen once, and the ten largest clones take roughly a tenth. In addition, the sample was reused for a study of T cells of mothers and their children.

Source material: blood. Receptors originate from a middle-aged woman in good health.

This clonotype was counted only a few times. CDR3 DNA: TGCGCCAGCAGCCTCAGGACAGCACGGGGCTACACCTTC. Amino acids: CASSLRTARGYTF. The gene calls are TRBV5-1 and TRBJ1-2, with D possibly TRBD1 on 6 matching bases. The CDR3 covers 13 residues. Germline assignment: CDR1 SGHRS and CDR2 YFSETQ. The V and J ends lost 4 bases and 8 bases respectively, with 15 bases between them.

V gene TRBV5-1 combines with J gene TRBJ2-1, with D hard to call. The length of the CDR3 is 14 residues. The germline V gene has CDR1 SGHRS and CDR2 YFSETQ. V dropped 2 bases and J dropped 7 bases, with 13 bases sitting between them. DNA for the CDR3: TGCGCCAGCAGCTTCCCGTCGTCTGTTAATGAGCAGTTCTTC. Residues: CASSFPSSVNEQFF.

The rearrangement uses TRBV28 and TRBJ1-5; D remains unclear. V gave up 3 bases and J gave up 1 base, with 19 bases separating them. The CDR3 spans 18 residues. From germline, CDR1 is MDHEN and CDR2 SYDVKM. CDR3 bases: TGTGCCAGCAGTTTCCACACTGCTCGATCCTCAAGCAATCAGCCCCAGCATTTT. Its protein is CASSFHTARSSSNQPQHF.

This clonotype was observed a few times. The genes are TRBV6-5 and TRBJ2-1; D gene unclear. TRBJ2-7 matches the DNA end more closely, so the J call is doubtful. The CDR3 runs to 15 residues. The germline V gene has CDR1 MNHEY and CDR2 SVGAGI. The CDR3 DNA reads as TGTGCCAGCAGGTTCTCGAGGTATACCTACAATGAGCAGTACTTC. Protein product: CASRFSRYTYNEQYF.

The chain has TRBV5-1 and TRBJ2-7; D unresolved. Germline values: CDR1 SGHRS, CDR2 YFSETQ. The CDR3 length is 14 residues. V gave up 0 bases and J gave up 1 base, with 8 bases separating them. The CDR3 sequence: CASSLAAESYEQYF. Here the CDR3 DNA reads TGCGCCAGCAGCTTGGCAGCAGAATCCTACGAGCAGTACTTC.

The rearrangement uses TRBV10-3 and TRBJ2-7, with TRBD1 matching over 7 bases. The J segment lost 7 bases and the V segment lost 8 bases, leaving 8 bases of the junction unmatched. Germline V gives CDR1 ENHRY, CDR2 SYGVKD. This CDR3 region has 12 residues. CDR3 in DNA: TGTGCCATCGGGGACAGTTACAATGAGCAGTACTTC. It translates to CAIGDSYNEQYF.

Comment on this clonotype: The junction departs from the called germline gene at one end, perhaps through a read error. The rearrangement uses TRBV3-1 and TRBJ2-7, with 8 bases that match TRBD1. The CDR3 sequence is 15 residues long. Germline V CDR1 and CDR2: LGHDT, YNNKEL (reference sequence). This CDR3 is CAGSQPGQGRHEQYF. As DNA, the CDR3 is TGTGCCGGCAGCCAACCCGGACAGGGCAGGCACGAGCAGTACTTC.

This clonotype came up a few times. The rearrangement links TRBV12-3 or TRBV12-4 to TRBJ1-5; possible D gene TRBD1, 6 bases. Trimming took 5 bases from V and 5 from J, leaving 13 bases between them. There are 14 residues in the CDR3. The CDR3 protein is CASSGDGQYQPQHF. Written as DNA, the CDR3 is TGTGCCAGCAGTGGGGACGGACAGTATCAGCCCCAGCATTTT.

The table lists this clonotype with a few counts. One junction end disagrees with the germline gene, perhaps due to a read error. The CDR3 DNA follows: TGTGCCAGCAGTGACGGACAGGGCCTCTCGGTGGATGGCCACACCTTC. It encodes CASSDGQGLSVDGHTF. The chain combines TRBV6-1 with TRBJ1-2, with 8 nucleotides matching TRBD1. CDR1 MNHNS and CDR2 SASEGT come from the germline V gene. The CDR3 length is 16 residues.

The chain has TRBV20-1 and TRBJ1-4; D not certain. The CDR3 is made up of 12 amino acids. Deletions cut 4 bases from V and 5 bases from J, with 8 bases between. From germline, CDR1 is DFQATT and CDR2 SNEGSKA (reference sequence). The CDR3 sequence is CSAKQRNEKLFF. The CDR3 coding sequence is TGCAGTGCTAAGCAGAGAAATGAAAAACTGTTTTTT.

This clonotype came up a few times. A much bigger clone sits one base away, suggesting this may be a read error. This rearrangement joins TRBV7-2 to TRBJ2-7; TRBD1 agrees at 9 bases. Germline loops: CDR1 SGHTA, CDR2 FQGNSA. The V segment lost 8 bases and the J segment 4 bases; nucleotides outside the gene matches: 9. The CDR3 has 14 residues. CDR3 DNA: TGTGCCAGCGGCCCCGGGACAGGGCGGTACGAGCAGTACTTC. This translates into CASGPGTGRYEQYF.